These 5 T cell receptor beta chains came from one sample sequenced in a study of T cells after yellow fever vaccination. TCRdb independently ran MiXCR on the 5' RACE reads; one entry per CDR3 protein. The table records just under 600,000 distinct CDR3 sequences, less than 15% of them present only once. Sample: PBMCs, taken on the day of the yellow fever booster vaccination. These TCRs come from a man aged 25 to 40 who received the YFV17D yellow fever vaccine.

To note about this clonotype: This may be a read error: a much more frequent sequence differs by one nucleotide. The chain is built from TRBV20-1 and TRBJ1-6, with D unresolved. The germline gives CDR1 DFQATT, CDR2 SNEGSKA (reference sequence). Trimming left V 0 bases short and J 0 bases short, with 6 bases between. The CDR3 spans 15 residues. The CDR3 reads CSAREGSSYNSPLHF. In DNA, the CDR3 is TGCAGTGCTAGAGAGGGGAGCTCCTATAATTCACCCCTCCACTTT.

CDR3 sequence (DNA): TGCAGTGCACCACACGGCAGCAATCAGCCCCAGCATTTT. The encoded protein is CSAPHGSNQPQHF. The rearrangement uses TRBV20-1 and TRBJ1-5; D is unresolved. Per the germline V gene, CDR1 is DFQATT and CDR2 is SNEGSKA (reference sequence). The CDR3 has 13 amino acids. Trimming took 6 bases from V and 1 from J, leaving 10 bases between them.

The chain carries TRBV12-3 or TRBV12-4 and TRBJ2-2; no clear D. V gave up 6 bases and J gave up 4 bases, with 12 bases separating them. CDR3 length: 14 amino acids. CDR3 sequence: CASSPRGTTGELFF. The CDR3 nucleotides are TGTGCCAGCAGCCCCCGTGGTACCACCGGGGAGCTGTTTTTT.

The chain is built from TRBV7-2 and TRBJ2-2; 11 bases align to TRBD1. The CDR3 has 17 residues. J was trimmed by 3 bases and V by 5 bases; bases with no gene match: 8. In germline, CDR1 is SGHTA, CDR2 FQGNSA. The CDR3 loop reads CASSTRTGGAYTGELFF. The CDR3 DNA is TGTGCCAGCAGCACCCGGACAGGGGGCGCGTACACCGGGGAGCTGTTTTTT.

The V call is TRBV20-1, the J call TRBJ1-2; D not certain. The CDR3 contains 14 residues. The germline V gene encodes CDR1 DFQATT and CDR2 SNEGSKA (reference sequence). V shed 1 base and J shed 4 bases, with 13 bases lying between them. CDR3 loop: CSARGGAAPYGYTF. CDR3 in DNA: TGCAGTGCTAGAGGCGGAGCCGCCCCCTATGGCTACACCTTC.